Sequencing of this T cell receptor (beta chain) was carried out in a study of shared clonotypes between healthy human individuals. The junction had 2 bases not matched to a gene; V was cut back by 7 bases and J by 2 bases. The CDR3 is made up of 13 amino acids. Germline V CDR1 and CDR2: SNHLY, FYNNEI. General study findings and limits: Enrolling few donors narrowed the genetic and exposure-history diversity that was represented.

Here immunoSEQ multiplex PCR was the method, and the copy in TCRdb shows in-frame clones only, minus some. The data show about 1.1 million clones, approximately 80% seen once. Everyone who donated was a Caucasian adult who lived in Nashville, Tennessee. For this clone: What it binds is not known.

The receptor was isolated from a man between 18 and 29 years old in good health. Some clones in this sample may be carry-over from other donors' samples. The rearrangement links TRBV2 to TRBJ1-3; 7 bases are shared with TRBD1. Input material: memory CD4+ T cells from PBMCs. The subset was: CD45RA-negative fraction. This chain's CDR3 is CASTGTAGNTIYF. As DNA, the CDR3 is TGTGCCAGCACCGGGACAGCTGGAAACACCATATATTTT. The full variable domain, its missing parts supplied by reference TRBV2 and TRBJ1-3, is EPEVTQTPSHQVTQMGQEVILRCVPISNHLYFYWYRQILGQKVEFLVSFYNNEISEKSEIFDDQFSVERPDGSNFTLKIRSTKLEDSAMYFCASTGTAGNTIYFGEGSWLTVV.